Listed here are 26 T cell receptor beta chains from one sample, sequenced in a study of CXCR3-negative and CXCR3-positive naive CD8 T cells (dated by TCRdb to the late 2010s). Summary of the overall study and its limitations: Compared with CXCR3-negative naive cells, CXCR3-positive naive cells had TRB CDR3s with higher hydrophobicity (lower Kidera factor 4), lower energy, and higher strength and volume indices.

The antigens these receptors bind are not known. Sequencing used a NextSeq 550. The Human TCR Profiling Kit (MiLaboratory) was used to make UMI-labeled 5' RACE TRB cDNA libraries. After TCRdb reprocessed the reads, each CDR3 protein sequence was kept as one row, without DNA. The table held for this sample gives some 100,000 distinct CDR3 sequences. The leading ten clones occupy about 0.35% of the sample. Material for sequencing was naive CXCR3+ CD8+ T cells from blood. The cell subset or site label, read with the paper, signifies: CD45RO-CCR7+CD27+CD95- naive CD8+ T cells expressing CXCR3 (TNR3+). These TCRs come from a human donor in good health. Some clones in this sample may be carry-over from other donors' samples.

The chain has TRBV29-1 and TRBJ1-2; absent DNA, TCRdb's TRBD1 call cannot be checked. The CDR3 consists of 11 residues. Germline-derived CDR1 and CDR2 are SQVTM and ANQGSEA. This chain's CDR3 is CSAPGQGRYTF.

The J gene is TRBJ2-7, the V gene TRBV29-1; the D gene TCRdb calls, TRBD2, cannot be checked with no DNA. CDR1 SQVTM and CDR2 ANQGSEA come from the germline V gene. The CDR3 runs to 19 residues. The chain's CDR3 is CSVGGSPGLAGGPNYEQYF.

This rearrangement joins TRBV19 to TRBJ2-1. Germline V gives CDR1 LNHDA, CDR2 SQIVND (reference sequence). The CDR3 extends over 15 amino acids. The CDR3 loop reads CASSILGRQYNEQFF.

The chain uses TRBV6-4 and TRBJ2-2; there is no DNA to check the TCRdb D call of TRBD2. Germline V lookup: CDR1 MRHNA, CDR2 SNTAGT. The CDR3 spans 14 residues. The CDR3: CASSDSGSGGELFF.

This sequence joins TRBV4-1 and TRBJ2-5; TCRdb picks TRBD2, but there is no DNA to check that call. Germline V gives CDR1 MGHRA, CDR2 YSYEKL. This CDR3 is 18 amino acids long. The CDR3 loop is CASSPLAGAGEYQETQYF.

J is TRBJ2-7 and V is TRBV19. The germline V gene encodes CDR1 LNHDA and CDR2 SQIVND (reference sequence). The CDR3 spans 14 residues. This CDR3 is CASSIVGHSYEQYF.

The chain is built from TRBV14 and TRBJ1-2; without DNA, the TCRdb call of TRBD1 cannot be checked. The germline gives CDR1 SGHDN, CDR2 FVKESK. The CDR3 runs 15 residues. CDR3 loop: CASSSTGTANYGYTF. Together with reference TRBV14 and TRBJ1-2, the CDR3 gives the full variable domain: EAGVTQFPSHSVIEKGQTVTLRCDPISGHDNLYWYRRVMGKEIKFLLHFVKESKQDESGMPNNRFLAERTGGTYSTLKVQPAELEDSGVYFCASSSTGTANYGYTFGSGTRLTVV.

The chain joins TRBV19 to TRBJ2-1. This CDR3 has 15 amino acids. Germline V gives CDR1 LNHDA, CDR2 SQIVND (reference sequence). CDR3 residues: CASSMGSSSYNEQFF.

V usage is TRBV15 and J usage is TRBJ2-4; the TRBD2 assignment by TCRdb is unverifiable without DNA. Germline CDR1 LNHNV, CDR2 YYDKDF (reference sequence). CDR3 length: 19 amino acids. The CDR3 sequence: CATSAELAGGDLSKNIQYF.

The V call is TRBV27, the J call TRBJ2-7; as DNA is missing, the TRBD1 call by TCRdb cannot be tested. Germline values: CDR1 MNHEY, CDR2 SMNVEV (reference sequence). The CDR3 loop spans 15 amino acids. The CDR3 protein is CASSHGRTPTYEQYF.

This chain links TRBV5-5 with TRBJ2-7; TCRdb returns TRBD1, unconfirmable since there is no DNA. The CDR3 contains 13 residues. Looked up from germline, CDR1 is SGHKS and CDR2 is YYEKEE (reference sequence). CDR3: CASSFGTANEQYF.

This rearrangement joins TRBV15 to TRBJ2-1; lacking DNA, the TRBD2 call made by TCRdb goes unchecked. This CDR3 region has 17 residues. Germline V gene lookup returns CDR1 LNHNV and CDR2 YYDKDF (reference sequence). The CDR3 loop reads CATSRQPSSSIYNEQFF. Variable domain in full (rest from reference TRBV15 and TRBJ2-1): DAMVIQNPRYQVTQFGKPVTLSCSQTLNHNVMYWYQQKSSQAPKLLFHYYDKDFNNEADTPDNFQSRRPNTSFCFLDIRSPGLGDTAMYLCATSRQPSSSIYNEQFFGPGTRLTVL.

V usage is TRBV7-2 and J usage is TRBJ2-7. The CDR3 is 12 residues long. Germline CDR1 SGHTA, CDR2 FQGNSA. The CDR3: CASSLWSYEQYF.

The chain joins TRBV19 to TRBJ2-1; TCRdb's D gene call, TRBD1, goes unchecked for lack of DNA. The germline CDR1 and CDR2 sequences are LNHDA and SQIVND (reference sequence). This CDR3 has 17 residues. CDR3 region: CASSISTGLTSYNEQFF.

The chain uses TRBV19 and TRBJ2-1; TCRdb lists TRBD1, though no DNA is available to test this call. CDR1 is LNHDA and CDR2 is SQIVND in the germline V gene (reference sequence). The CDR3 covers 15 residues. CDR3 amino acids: CASSAWGQGAKEQFF.

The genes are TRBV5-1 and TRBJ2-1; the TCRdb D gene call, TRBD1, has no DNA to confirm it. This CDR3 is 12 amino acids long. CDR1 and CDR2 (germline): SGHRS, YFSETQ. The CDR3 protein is CASSLAGGEQFF.

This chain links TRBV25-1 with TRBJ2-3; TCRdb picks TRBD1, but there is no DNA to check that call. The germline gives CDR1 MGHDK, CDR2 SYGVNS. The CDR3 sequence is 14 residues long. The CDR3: CASSESGLTDTQYF.

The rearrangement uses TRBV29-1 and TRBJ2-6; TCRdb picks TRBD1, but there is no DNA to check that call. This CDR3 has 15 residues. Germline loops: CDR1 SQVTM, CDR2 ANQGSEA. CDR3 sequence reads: CSVEAGVDGANVLTF.

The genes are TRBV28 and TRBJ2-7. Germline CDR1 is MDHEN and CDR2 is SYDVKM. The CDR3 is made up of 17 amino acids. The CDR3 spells CASSLYLVRSNGYEQYF.

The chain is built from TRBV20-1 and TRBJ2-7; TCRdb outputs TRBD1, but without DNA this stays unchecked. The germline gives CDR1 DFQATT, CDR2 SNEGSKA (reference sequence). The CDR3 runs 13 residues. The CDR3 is CSASIGGPYEQYF.

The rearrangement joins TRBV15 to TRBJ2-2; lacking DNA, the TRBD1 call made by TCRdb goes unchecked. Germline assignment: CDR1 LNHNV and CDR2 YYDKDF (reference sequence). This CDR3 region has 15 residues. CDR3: CATSMGQAVTGELFF.

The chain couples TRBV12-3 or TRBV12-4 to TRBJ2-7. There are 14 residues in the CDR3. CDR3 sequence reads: CASNPNGRAYEQYF.

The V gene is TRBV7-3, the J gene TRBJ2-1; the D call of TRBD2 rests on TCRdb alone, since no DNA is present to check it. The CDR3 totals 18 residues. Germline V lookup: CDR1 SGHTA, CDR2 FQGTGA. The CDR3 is CASSPLGTSGGYYNEQFF.

The CDR3 is CASSLTGSSYNEQFF. The chain recombines TRBV27 with TRBJ2-1. From germline, CDR1 is MNHEY and CDR2 SMNVEV (reference sequence). The CDR3 runs to 15 residues.

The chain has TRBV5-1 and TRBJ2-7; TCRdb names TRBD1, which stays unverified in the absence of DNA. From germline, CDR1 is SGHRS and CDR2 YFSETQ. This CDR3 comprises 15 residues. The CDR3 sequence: CASSEEGGRPYEQYF.

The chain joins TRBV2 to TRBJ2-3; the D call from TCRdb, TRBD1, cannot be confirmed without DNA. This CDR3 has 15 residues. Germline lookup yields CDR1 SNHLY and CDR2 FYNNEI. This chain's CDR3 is CASREGQDSTDTQYF.